The 18 T cell receptor beta chains below come from one sample, sequenced in a study of PD-1 blockade in classical Hodgkin lymphoma. Sequencing used immunoSEQ multiplex PCR; TCRdb keeps in-frame clones, though not all of them. The sample includes 13,000 or so clones, roughly 78% of them seen just once. Relapses following autologous stem cell transplantation were seen in all patients, with brentuximab vedotin exposure varying. The sample consisted of peripheral blood mononuclear cells (PBMCs), taken at baseline. Receptors originate from a human donor with classical Hodgkin lymphoma.

The sample holds one count of this clone. The rearrangement uses TRBV6-1 and TRBJ2-2; 7 bases match TRBD1. CDR1 is MNHNS and CDR2 is SASEGT in the germline V gene. This CDR3 is 14 amino acids long. Germline trimming cut 6 bases from V and 5 bases from J; bases unmatched to any gene: 6. As DNA, the CDR3 is TGTGCCAGCAGCGCTTACAGGGGAACCGGGGAGCTGTTTTTT. Protein: CASSAYRGTGELFF.

V and J are TRBV7-8 and TRBJ2-1; D unclear. CDR3 length: 14 residues. Germline loops: CDR1 SGHVS, CDR2 FQNEAQ. V gave up 2 bases and J gave up 3 bases, with 8 bases separating them. The CDR3: CASSLTVSYNEQFF. Here the CDR3 DNA reads TGTGCCAGCAGCTTAACGGTCAGCTACAATGAGCAGTTCTTC.

CDR3 protein: CASSRGNYGYTF. DNA for the CDR3: TGTGCCAGTAGTAGGGGTAACTATGGCTACACCTTC. The gene calls are TRBV19 and TRBJ1-2; D not resolved. Trimming pared 4 bases from V and 1 base from J, leaving 4 bases between. This CDR3 has 12 amino acids. Per the germline V gene, CDR1 is LNHDA and CDR2 is SQIVND (reference sequence).

The V gene is TRBV30, the J gene TRBJ1-5; D is unresolved. This CDR3 is built from 13 residues. The V end lost 2 bases, the J end lost 0 bases, and 5 bases lay between the germline ends. Germline CDR1 is GTSNPN and CDR2 is SVGIG (reference sequence). The CDR3 bases are TGTGCCTGGAGTCGGAATAGCAATCAGCCCCAGCATTTT. This translates into CAWSRNSNQPQHF.

The chain has TRBV27 and TRBJ2-7, with D tentatively TRBD1 (5 bases). The CDR3 spans 12 residues. Germline loops: CDR1 MNHEY, CDR2 SMNVEV (reference sequence). The ends were cut back, 5 bases at V and 3 bases at J, with 8 bases in the middle. In DNA form, the CDR3 reads TGTGCCAGCAGTCCTCAGGGCTACGAGCAGTACGTC. It encodes CASSPQGYEQYV.

The V call is TRBV18, the J call TRBJ1-1; weak D call: TRBD1 (5 bases). The CDR3 length is 13 residues. V shed 7 bases and J shed 2 bases, with 11 bases lying between them. Per germline, CDR1 KGHSH and CDR2 LQKENI. As DNA, the CDR3 is TGTGCCAGCTTTGAAGGGGTAAACACTGAAGCTTTCTTT. It codes for CASFEGVNTEAFF.

This clone has just one count. The chain employs TRBV7-9 and TRBJ2-3, with D possibly TRBD1 on 5 matching bases. V gave up 1 base and J gave up 2 bases, with 10 bases separating them. The V gene's germline CDR1 is SEHNR and CDR2 FQNEAQ (reference sequence). The CDR3 length is 15 residues. The CDR3 protein is CASSLVQGFTDTQYF. The CDR3, as DNA: TGTGCCAGCAGCTTAGTCCAGGGATTCACAGATACGCAGTATTTT.

This clone was counted only a few times. The V and J genes are TRBV7-2 and TRBJ2-3; D remains ambiguous. The CDR3 totals 13 residues. Germline CDR1 is SGHTA and CDR2 is FQGNSA. V lost 5 bases, J lost 1 base, and 7 bases lay in between. This chain's CDR3 is CASSPLGTDTQYF. CDR3 sequence (DNA): TGTGCCAGCAGCCCTCTCGGCACAGATACGCAGTATTTT.

The J gene is TRBJ2-1, the V gene TRBV25-1; a weak D match, TRBD1 (5 bases). The germline V and J ends were trimmed by 2 bases and 8 bases, with 13 bases remaining between them. This CDR3 comprises 14 residues. CDR1 is MGHDK and CDR2 is SYGVNS in the germline V gene. The CDR3 protein is CASSESQGRDEQFF. As DNA, the CDR3 is TGTGCCAGCAGTGAAAGCCAGGGCCGGGATGAGCAGTTCTTC.

This CDR3 is CASSTGRRSFF. In nucleotides, the CDR3 is TGTGCCAGCAGCACTGGACGCCGGAGTTTCTTT. This rearrangement joins TRBV5-6 to TRBJ1-1; the D is unclear. Trimming shortened V by 4 bases and J by 13 bases, and 14 bases separated the two germline ends. This CDR3 has 11 residues. The V gene's germline CDR1 is SGHDT and CDR2 YYEEEE.

CDR3 region: CSAAPIPGGTGNTIYF. CDR3 DNA: TGCAGCGCAGCTCCCATACCAGGGGGAACTGGAAACACCATATATTTT. V usage is TRBV29-1 and J usage is TRBJ1-3; 7 positions agree with TRBD1. V lost 7 bases to trimming and J lost 2 bases; unmatched junction nucleotides: 14. The V gene's germline CDR1 is SQVTM and CDR2 ANQGSEA. The CDR3 contains 16 residues.

The V call is TRBV27, the J call TRBJ1-6, with TRBD1 matching over 11 bases. Per germline, CDR1 MNHEY and CDR2 SMNVEV (reference sequence). This CDR3 region has 16 residues. V lost 3 bases, J lost 10 bases, and 8 bases stayed unmatched. CDR3 in DNA: TGTGCCAGCAGTTTCTCCGGACAGGGGGCCAAATCACCCCTCCACTTT. Amino acid sequence: CASSFSGQGAKSPLHF.

CDR3 nucleotides: TGTGCCAGCAGAGGCCTTCTGAGCTCCTATAATTCACCCCTCCACTTT. It yields the protein CASRGLLSSYNSPLHF. The genes are TRBV27 and TRBJ1-6; no firm D call. CDR1 MNHEY and CDR2 SMNVEV come from the germline V gene (reference sequence). There are 16 residues in the CDR3. V lost 6 bases, J lost 0 bases, and 12 bases lay in between.

The sample holds one count of this clone. The chain links TRBV7-2 to TRBJ1-4, with TRBD1 matching 8 bases. With V trimmed by 5 bases and J by 5 bases, 4 bases remained unmatched. The CDR3 runs to 14 residues. CDR1 and CDR2 from the germline V gene are SGHTA and FQGNSA. The CDR3 DNA follows: TGTGCCAGCAGCCCGACAGGGGTAAATGAAAAACTGTTTTTT. Translating it yields CASSPTGVNEKLFF.

This rearrangement joins TRBV5-1 to TRBJ2-1; D remains ambiguous. The CDR3 length is 11 residues. The V gene's germline CDR1 is SGHRS and CDR2 YFSETQ. The ends were cut back, 0 bases at V and 6 bases at J, with 1 base in the middle. CDR3 nucleotides: TGCGCCAGCAGCTTGGCCAATGAGCAGTTCTTC. It yields the protein CASSLANEQFF. Complete variable domain (other parts from reference TRBV5-1 and TRBJ2-1): KAGVTQTPRYLIKTRGQQVTLSCSPISGHRSVSWYQQTPGQGLQFLFEYFSETQRNKGNFPGRFSGRQFSNSRSEMNVSTLELGDSALYLCASSLANEQFFGPGTRLTVL.

Only a few counts were recorded for this clone. The chain uses TRBV19 and TRBJ2-1; no clear D gene. Germline V gene data show CDR1 as LNHDA and CDR2 as SQIVND (reference sequence). This CDR3 spans 15 amino acids. Trimming took 5 bases from V and 3 from J, leaving 14 bases between them. The CDR3 loop is CASSPLVVGYNEQFF. CDR3 nucleotide sequence: TGTGCCAGTAGTCCCCTGGTTGTCGGCTACAATGAGCAGTTCTTC.

CDR3 bases: TGTGCCAGCAGGACCCCGTTGGGGTCCGAGCAGTACTTC. Protein: CASRTPLGSEQYF. The J gene is TRBJ2-7, the V gene TRBV27; D unresolved. V was pared by 6 bases and J by 6 bases, with 15 bases between. The germline V gene has CDR1 MNHEY and CDR2 SMNVEV (reference sequence). This CDR3 contains 13 residues.

The CDR3 DNA is TGTGCCAGCACCCCCCCGGGGGGCGGAACTGAAGCTTTCTTT. Translating gives CASTPPGGGTEAFF. This sequence joins TRBV27 and TRBJ1-1; TRBD1 might be the D (6 bases). The germline V gene has CDR1 MNHEY and CDR2 SMNVEV (reference sequence). The ends were cut back, 7 bases at V and 5 bases at J, with 17 bases in the middle. CDR3 length: 14 amino acids.